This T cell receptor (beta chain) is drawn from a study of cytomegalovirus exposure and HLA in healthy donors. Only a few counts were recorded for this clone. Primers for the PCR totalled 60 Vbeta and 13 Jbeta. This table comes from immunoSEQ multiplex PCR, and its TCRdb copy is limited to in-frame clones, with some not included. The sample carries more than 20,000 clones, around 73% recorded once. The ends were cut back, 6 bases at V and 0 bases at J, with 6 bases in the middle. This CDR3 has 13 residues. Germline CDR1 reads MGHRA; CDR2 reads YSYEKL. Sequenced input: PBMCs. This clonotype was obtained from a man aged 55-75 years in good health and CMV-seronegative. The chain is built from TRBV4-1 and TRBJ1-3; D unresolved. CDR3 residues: CASSEASGNTIYF. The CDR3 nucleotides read TGCGCCAGCAGTGAGGCCTCTGGAAACACCATATATTTT.